The entry below gives a single TCR beta chain sequence along with its context. Its antigen is still unknown. The sample comes from a study of graft-versus-host responses after intestinal transplantation. Study as a whole: The study gave all recipients anti-thymocyte globulin induction, then tacrolimus and steroids for about three years.

Profiled with immunoSEQ multiplex PCR; TCRdb holds only in-frame clones, not every one. The data show 90,000 to 120,000 clones, 87% seen once. The CDR3 extends over 17 amino acids. The germline V gene has CDR1 SGHTA and CDR2 FQGNSA. V shed 6 bases, J shed 1 base, and the junction held 11 bases outside the gene matches. This specimen consisted of unstimulated CD4+ T cells sorted from spleen or lymph node cells, obtained before transplant. The genes are TRBV7-2 and TRBJ2-2, with 7 bases lining up with TRBD1. The source of this sequence is a human donor who was the organ donor for an intestinal transplant. The CDR3 DNA reads TGTGCCAGCAGAACAAGGGGACAGAACAGGAACACCGGGGAGCTGTTTTTT. Its translation: CASRTRGQNRNTGELFF.